This is a list of T cell receptor beta chains from one sample in a study of T cell responses to AZD1222 COVID-19 vaccine. The data were produced by immunoSEQ multiplex PCR, yet TCRdb's version contains in-frame clones alone and is incomplete. In the table there are approximately 65,000 clones, about four fifths of which are singletons. This sample comprised peripheral blood, obtained on day 0 of AZD1222 vaccination. The source of these receptors is an adult in good health. CDR3s include the opening cysteine and the closing phenylalanine or tryptophan. The D gene is left open where the match is weak. Clone size is not always given. Where it is, it says once, few, many or a class for expanded clones.

>TRBJ2-4|-|-|14|TRBV20-1
TGCAGTGCTAGTCGGGCGGGGAGAAAAAACATTCAGTACTTC
CSASRAGRKNIQYF
>TRBJ2-4|-|-|17|TRBV9
TGTGCCAGCAGCGTCGATGGGACTTCCTTAGCCAAAAACATTCAGTACTTC
CASSVDGTSLAKNIQYF
>TRBJ1-2|-|-|13|TRBV6-5
TGTGCCAGCAGACTGACGGACAACTATGGCTACACCTTC
CASRLTDNYGYTF
>TRBJ1-5|-|TRBD1|19|TRBV5-8
TGTGCCAGCAGATCCTCCAGGCCCCGGGGACAGGGGCCCAATCAGCCCCAGCATTTT
CASRSSRPRGQGPNQPQHF
>TRBJ2-7|many|-|14|TRBV7-9
TGTGCCAGCAGCCTCGAGGCTCACTCCTACGAGCAGTACTTC
CASSLEAHSYEQYF
>TRBJ1-1|-|-|11|TRBV10-3
TGTGCCACACGGGGGAACACTGAAGCTTTCTTT
CATRGNTEAFF
>TRBJ2-5|-|TRBD2|15|TRBV7-3
TGTGCCAGCAGCTTTACGGGGGGGCCCGCGGAGACCCAGTACTTC
CASSFTGGPAETQYF
>TRBJ2-2|-|-|18|TRBV3-1/TRBV3-2
TGTGCCAGCAGCCGGAATTTCCGGGCCGCTACACACACCGGGGAGCTGTTTTTT
CASSRNFRAATHTGELFF
>TRBJ1-5|-|-|13|TRBV29-1
TGCAGCGTTGGGATTCTGGGAGATCAGCCCCAGCATTTT
CSVGILGDQPQHF
>TRBJ2-7|-|TRBD1|14|TRBV18
TGTGCCAGCTTACGAACCGGGACAGGGGTCGAGCAGTACTTC
CASLRTGTGVEQYF
>TRBJ2-2|once|-|21|TRBV12-2
TGTGCAAGTCGCTTAGTTCGTGTGGTTAGCGGGGGGGAGGCGAGGCCCGGGGAGCTGTTTTTT
CASRLVRVVSGGEARPGELFF
>TRBJ1-1|few|-|14|TRBV4-1
TGCGCCAGCAGCCGAACAGGGAGGGACACTGAAGCTTTCTTT
CASSRTGRDTEAFF
>TRBJ1-1|-|-|14|TRBV2
TGTGCCAGCTATCCCTCCCGGGGGGGCACTGAAGCTTTCTTT
CASYPSRGGTEAFF
>TRBJ1-3|-|-|14|TRBV9
TGTGCCAGCAGCGGAGGAGGGGGGGGAAACACCATATATTTT
CASSGGGGGNTIYF
>TRBJ1-1|-|TRBD1|13|TRBV6-5
TGTGCCAGCAGCCGACCAGGGGGTCCTGAAGCTTTCTTT
CASSRPGGPEAFF
>TRBJ2-2|-|TRBD1|15|TRBV10-3
TGTGCCATTCGGGTTGGGACAGGGCCCACCGGGGAGCTGTTTTTT
CAIRVGTGPTGELFF
>TRBJ1-4|-|-|15|TRBV10-3
TGTGCCATCAGTGTTACGGCGGGGGCGGATGAAAAACTGTTTTTT
CAISVTAGADEKLFF
>TRBJ1-1|-|TRBD1|14|TRBV6-5
TGTGCCAGCAGGTCCACTGGGACAGCCGCTGAAGCTTTCTTT
CASRSTGTAAEAFF
>TRBJ2-5|-|TRBD1|16|TRBV24-1
TGTGCCACCAGTCCCGGGACAGGGGGCGCGGCAGAGACCCAGTACTTC
CATSPGTGGAAETQYF
>TRBJ1-1|-|-|15|TRBV9
TGTGCCAGCAGCGTAGAGCCCGGGTGGGTCACTGAAGCTTTCTTT
CASSVEPGWVTEAFF
>TRBJ2-3|-|-|14|TRBV19
TGTGCCAGTAGTCCCGACAGTAGCACAGATACGCAGTATTTT
CASSPDSSTDTQYF
>TRBJ2-3|-|TRBD2|16|TRBV25-1
TGTGCCAGCAGTGAATATAGCGGGGGTAGCACAGATACGCAGTATTTT
CASSEYSGGSTDTQYF
>TRBJ2-7|once|-|13|TRBV6-2/TRBV6-3
TGTGCCAGCAGTGCCTCTGAAACCAGTGGGCAGTACTTC
CASSASETSGQYF
>TRBJ1-2|-|TRBD1|13|TRBV19
TGTGCCAGTAGGAACACAGGGGACTATGGCTACACCTTC
CASRNTGDYGYTF
>TRBJ1-2|-|TRBD1|12|TRBV5-4
TGTGCCAGCAGCTGGGTACAGGGGAGCTACACCTTC
CASSWVQGSYTF
>TRBJ2-5|once|-|15|TRBV19
TGTGCCAGTAGTATAGTAGCGCAGGTCCAAGAGACCCAGTACTTC
CASSIVAQVQETQYF
>TRBJ1-2|-|-|11|TRBV29-1
TGCAGCGGCGGACATGACTATGGCTACACCTTC
CSGGHDYGYTF
>TRBJ2-3|few|TRBD1|16|TRBV19
TGTGCCAGTAGTGGAACGGGGACAGGGGGCGCAGATACGCAGTATTTT
CASSGTGTGGADTQYF
>TRBJ2-1|-|-|14|TRBV18
TGTGCCAGCTCACCACCTTACCGGGGGAATGAGCAGTTCTTC
CASSPPYRGNEQFF
>TRBJ2-4|-|-|13|TRBV11-2
TGTGCCAGCAGCCCCCTCCGAGGGTTTGGTCAGTACTTC
CASSPLRGFGQYF
>TRBJ2-5|-|TRBD1|17|TRBV25-1
TGTGCCAGCAGTGAATTATCTTTATGGGACAGAAAAGAGACCCAGTACTTC
CASSELSLWDRKETQYF
>TRBJ2-7|-|-|13|TRBV7-8
TGTGCCAGCAGCTCCAGACAGACATACGAGCAGTACTTC
CASSSRQTYEQYF
>TRBJ1-2|-|-|14|TRBV19
TGTGCCAGTAGTCCCACAGGACGGAACTATGGCTACACCTTC
CASSPTGRNYGYTF
>TRBJ1-6|-|-|14|TRBV9
TGTGCCAGCAGCGGTGGGACCCATAATTCACCCCTCCACTTT
CASSGGTHNSPLHF
>TRBJ2-1|-|TRBD1|13|TRBV7-2
TGTGCCAGCCGTTGGACAGGGTCAAATGAGCAGTTCTTC
CASRWTGSNEQFF
>TRBJ2-1|-|TRBD1|14|TRBV9
TGTGCCAGCAGCTCAGGACAGGCCGACAATGAGCAGTTCTTC
CASSSGQADNEQFF
>TRBJ2-5|once|-|15|TRBV9
TGTGCCAGCAGCGTGAGTCTTGCGGTTGCTGGGACCCAGTACTTC
CASSVSLAVAGTQYF
>TRBJ2-5|-|TRBD2|16|TRBV28
TGTGCCAGCAGCCGTAGACTAGCGGGGGGACTAGAGACCCAGTACTTC
CASSRRLAGGLETQYF
>TRBJ1-2|few|TRBD1|14|TRBV13
TGTGCCAGCAGCTTTTCAGGGGGGTTGCGAGGCTACACCTTC
CASSFSGGLRGYTF
>TRBJ2-1|-|-|14|TRBV6-1
TGTGCCAGCAGTGAACCCCAGCCATACAATGAGCAGTTCTTC
CASSEPQPYNEQFF
>TRBJ2-1|many|-|12|TRBV7-9
TGTGCCAGCAGTGGGGGTACGAATGAGCAGTTCTTC
CASSGGTNEQFF
>TRBJ1-5|few|-|13|TRBV10-3
TGTGCCATCAGAGACAACACGAATCAGCCCCAGCATTTT
CAIRDNTNQPQHF
>TRBJ1-3|once|TRBD1|13|TRBV3-1/TRBV3-2
TGTGCCACACAGGGGGCAGCGGGGGACACCATATATTTT
CATQGAAGDTIYF
>TRBJ2-3|-|TRBD2|15|TRBV6-5
TGTGCCAGCAGTTGGGGACTAGCGGGGACAGATACGCAGTATTTT
CASSWGLAGTDTQYF
>TRBJ2-3|-|-|14|TRBV3-1/TRBV3-2
TGTGCCAGCAGCCACCAAACTAGCTCGGATACGCAGTATTTT
CASSHQTSSDTQYF
>TRBJ1-3|-|-|15|TRBV5-4
TGTGCCAGCAGCCCGGGGGGGCTTGCAGGAAACACCATATATTTT
CASSPGGLAGNTIYF
>TRBJ1-6|-|-|14|TRBV5-1
TGCGCCAGCAGCCCTGATCGACTGAATTCACCCCTCCACTTT
CASSPDRLNSPLHF
>TRBJ1-1|-|TRBD1|15|TRBV29-1
TGCAGCGTTGAAGATCTTGACAGGGGGAGGACTGAAGCTTTCTTT
CSVEDLDRGRTEAFF
>TRBJ2-7|-|TRBD1|15|TRBV7-9
TGTGCCAGCAGCTTTTCCGGGACAGGGAGGAACGAGCAGTACTTC
CASSFSGTGRNEQYF
>TRBJ2-7|-|TRBD2|14|TRBV3-1/TRBV3-2
TGTGCCAGCAGTCGACTAGCGGGGGACCACGAGCAGTACTTC
CASSRLAGDHEQYF
>TRBJ1-1|-|-|13|TRBV18
TGTGCCAGCTCAAACAGAGGGAACACTGAAGCTTTCTTT
CASSNRGNTEAFF
>TRBJ1-2|-|-|11|TRBV20-1
TGCAGTGCTAGAAGGGACTATGGCTACACCTTC
CSARRDYGYTF
>TRBJ2-3|few|TRBD1|16|TRBV6-5
TGTGCCAGCAGTTTCGACAGGGTGGAAAGCACAGATACGCAGTATTTT
CASSFDRVESTDTQYF
>TRBJ2-3|few|-|13|TRBV27
TGTGCCAGCAGCCGCCAATACACAGATACGCAGTATTTT
CASSRQYTDTQYF
>TRBJ1-2|few|TRBD1|15|TRBV19
TGTGCCAGTAGTATAGCCGGGACAGGGGGCTATGGCTACACCTTC
CASSIAGTGGYGYTF
>TRBJ1-2|-|-|15|TRBV14
TGTGCCAGCAGCCAAGTACCGGGGGGAAGCTATGGCTACACCTTC
CASSQVPGGSYGYTF
>TRBJ2-5|-|-|12|TRBV7-2
TGTGCCAGCAGCTTCGGACAAGAGACCCAGTACTTC
CASSFGQETQYF